The 23 T cell receptor beta chains below all came from one sample that was sequenced in a study of T cell responses to AZD1222 COVID-19 vaccine. TCRdb's copy holds only in-frame clones and misses some; the assay was immunoSEQ multiplex PCR. The repertoire holds some 79,000 clones, approximately 83% seen once, with about 3% in the top ten. Sequenced material: peripheral blood, taken 28 days after the second AZD1222 dose. The receptors originated from an adult who received the AZD1222 COVID-19 vaccine.

This clone showed up just once. The chain uses TRBV28 and TRBJ1-5; TRBD1 is a possible D gene (6 bases). Trimming left V 3 bases short and J 6 bases short, with 15 bases between. This CDR3 is built from 15 residues. CDR1 and CDR2 (germline): MDHEN, SYDVKM. The CDR3 nucleotides are TGTGCCAGCAGTTTCTACAGGGTAGGGGGTCAGCCCCAGCATTTT. Translation gives CASSFYRVGGQPQHF.

The genes are TRBV11-3 and TRBJ2-3; no definite D call. This CDR3 is 13 amino acids long. Germline CDR1 reads SGHNT; CDR2 reads YENEEA. V lost 0 bases to trimming and J lost 6 bases, with 7 bases between them. The CDR3 loop is CASSLDLRDTQYF. For the CDR3, the DNA is TGTGCCAGCAGCTTAGATCTTAGGGATACGCAGTATTTT.

The chain carries TRBV3-1 (or the pseudogene TRBV3-2) and TRBJ2-1; 11 bases match TRBD2. This CDR3 is built from 17 residues. From germline, CDR1 is LGHDT and CDR2 YNNKEL (reference sequence). V lost 0 bases and J lost 3; bases outside the gene matches: 4. CDR3 nucleotides: TGTGCCAGCAGCCAAGATCGGACTAGCGGGTACTACAATGAGCAGTTCTTC. Translating it yields CASSQDRTSGYYNEQFF.

Only one count was recorded for this clone. For the CDR3, the DNA is TGTGCCGGCCTACCAGCTAATGAAAAACTGTTTTTT. Translated, it gives CAGLPANEKLFF. The rearrangement joins TRBV30 to TRBJ1-4, with D hard to call. The CDR3 length is 12 residues. V lost 8 bases and J 3 bases, leaving 10 bases between the germline ends. Per germline, CDR1 GTSNPN and CDR2 SVGIG (reference sequence). Looking up the rest from reference TRBV30 and TRBJ1-4 gives the full variable domain: SQTIHQWPATLVQPVGSPLSLECTVEGTSNPNLYWYRQAAGRGLQLLFYSVGIGQISSEVPQNLSASRPQDRQFILSSKKLLLSDSGFYLCAGLPANEKLFFGSGTQLSVL.

The chain combines TRBV2 with TRBJ1-1; a weak D match, TRBD1 (5 bases). This CDR3 region has 11 residues. Deletions cut 8 bases from V and 2 bases from J, with 6 bases between. Germline V gene sequence: CDR1 SNHLY, CDR2 FYNNEI. The chain's CDR3 is CASDSNTEAFF. The CDR3 nucleotides are TGTGCCAGCGACAGTAACACTGAAGCTTTCTTT.

V gene TRBV7-2 combines with J gene TRBJ2-5; 16 bases map to TRBD2. V was pared by 5 bases and J by 5 bases, with 8 bases of the junction left unmatched. There are 17 residues in the CDR3. CDR1 and CDR2 (germline): SGHTA, FQGNSA. The CDR3 is CASSTQGLAGGPETQYF. In nucleotides, the CDR3 is TGTGCCAGCAGCACCCAGGGACTAGCGGGGGGGCCGGAGACCCAGTACTTC.

This sequence joins TRBV27 and TRBJ2-7, with D possibly TRBD2 on 5 matching bases. The germline CDR1 and CDR2 sequences are MNHEY and SMNVEV (reference sequence). The CDR3 extends over 13 amino acids. The V end was cut by 6 bases, the J end by 6 bases, with 15 bases between. The CDR3 protein is CASRVGGTSEQYF. CDR3 DNA: TGTGCCAGCAGAGTCGGAGGCACTTCCGAGCAGTACTTC.

The chain uses TRBV5-4 and TRBJ1-2; 12 bases map to TRBD1. Germline values: CDR1 SGHNT, CDR2 YYREEE (reference sequence). The ends lost 3 bases at V and 6 bases at J; junction bases unmatched: 3. This CDR3 comprises 14 residues. CDR3 residues: CASSWGDRGHGYTF. Written as DNA, the CDR3 is TGTGCCAGCAGCTGGGGGGACAGGGGGCATGGCTACACCTTC.

This clone appeared a single time. CDR3 sequence (DNA): TGCGCCAGCAGCCTGGGACATGGTAATGAAAAACTGTTTTTT. It translates to CASSLGHGNEKLFF. V gene TRBV5-1 combines with J gene TRBJ1-4, with a possible D match to TRBD1 (6 bases). The CDR3 has 14 residues. Germline V gene sequence: CDR1 SGHRS, CDR2 YFSETQ. The V and J ends lost 4 bases and 4 bases respectively, with 11 bases between them.

This clone was counted a few times. The chain recombines TRBV27 with TRBJ2-7; D gene uncertain. Trimming shortened V by 5 bases and J by 1 base, and 9 bases separated the two germline ends. The CDR3 covers 13 residues. In germline, CDR1 is MNHEY, CDR2 SMNVEV (reference sequence). CDR3 sequence: CASSTVQSYEQYF. The CDR3 region has the DNA TGTGCCAGCAGTACGGTACAGTCCTACGAGCAGTACTTC.

The V gene is TRBV29-1, the J gene TRBJ1-1; the D is unclear. V was cut by 5 bases and J by 2 bases, with 6 bases left in between. Per the germline V gene, CDR1 is SQVTM and CDR2 is ANQGSEA. CDR3 length: 11 amino acids. The DNA for the CDR3 is TGCAGCGTTTTAGAAAACACTGAAGCTTTCTTT. This encodes CSVLENTEAFF.

The chain carries TRBV28 and TRBJ1-6; 9 nucleotides agree with TRBD1. V was clipped by 4 bases and J by 9 bases; unmatched bases: 4. This CDR3 is 14 amino acids long. The germline gives CDR1 MDHEN, CDR2 SYDVKM. The CDR3 protein is CASSWTGVGSPLHF. For the CDR3, the DNA is TGTGCCAGCAGTTGGACAGGGGTAGGTTCACCCCTCCACTTT.

V is TRBV7-2 and J is TRBJ2-7; 7 bases fit TRBD1. The V and J ends lost 6 bases and 0 bases, in that order; junction bases with no gene match: 8. In germline, CDR1 is SGHTA, CDR2 FQGNSA. This CDR3 has 15 amino acids. The CDR3 loop reads CASRPGDRPSYEQYF. CDR3 sequence (DNA): TGTGCCAGCAGACCCGGGGACAGACCCTCCTACGAGCAGTACTTC.

This clone was detected only once. V is TRBV11-2 and J is TRBJ1-2, with 8 bases aligning to TRBD1. This CDR3 region has 14 residues. V lost 5 bases and J lost 8; bases outside the gene matches: 10. Germline lookup yields CDR1 SGHAT and CDR2 FQNNGV. The CDR3 loop is CASSPTGQGGGYTF. The CDR3 DNA reads TGTGCCAGCAGCCCGACTGGACAGGGAGGAGGCTACACCTTC.

The chain joins TRBV6-2 or TRBV6-3 to TRBJ1-1; D not resolved. CDR3 length: 11 residues. V lost 3 bases and J 10 bases, leaving 9 bases between the germline ends. Germline V CDR1 and CDR2: MNHEY, SVGEGT. The CDR3 protein is CASSYLGIAFF. The CDR3 DNA follows: TGTGCCAGCAGTTATTTGGGTATAGCTTTCTTT.

This clone was seen a handful of times. This chain joins TRBV3-1 (or the pseudogene TRBV3-2) and TRBJ1-2; D is undetermined. The germline V and J ends were trimmed by 4 bases and 13 bases, with 19 bases remaining between them. CDR3 size: 13 residues. Germline values: CDR1 LGHDT, CDR2 YNNKEL (reference sequence). The CDR3 DNA sequence: TGTGCCAGCAGCCTAGGACGGTCGGGGTACTCCACCTTC. This encodes CASSLGRSGYSTF.

V is TRBV28 and J is TRBJ1-1; 7 positions match TRBD1. CDR3 length: 16 amino acids. Germline V gives CDR1 MDHEN, CDR2 SYDVKM. Germline trimming cut 5 bases from V and 6 bases from J; bases unmatched to any gene: 15. CDR3 sequence: CASSPLGRGSGAEAFF. The CDR3 DNA is TGTGCCAGCAGTCCGTTGGGCAGGGGGTCGGGGGCTGAAGCTTTCTTT.

The chain couples TRBV7-8 to TRBJ2-1; D may be TRBD1 (5 bases). The length of the CDR3 is 16 residues. Germline V CDR1 and CDR2: SGHVS, FQNEAQ. V lost 5 bases, J lost 1 base, and 15 bases lay in between. The CDR3 loop reads CASSPQGTVSYNEQFF. CDR3 sequence (DNA): TGTGCCAGCAGCCCCCAGGGCACTGTATCCTACAATGAGCAGTTCTTC.

This chain links TRBV30 with TRBJ1-6; 8 nucleotides align to TRBD1. This CDR3 is 14 amino acids long. The V gene's germline CDR1 is GTSNPN and CDR2 SVGIG (reference sequence). With 0 bases clipped from V and 11 bases from J, the junction kept 6 bases outside the gene matches. In nucleotides, the CDR3 is TGTGCCTGGAGTGTCCCAGGGGGCTGGGCACCCCTCCACTTT. It codes for CAWSVPGGWAPLHF.

The J gene is TRBJ2-3, the V gene TRBV2, with TRBD2 matching 8 bases. CDR3 length equals 16 residues. Trimming took 6 bases from V and 1 from J; bases not matched to a gene: 9. The germline CDR1 and CDR2 sequences are SNHLY and FYNNEI. The CDR3 DNA reads as TGTGCCAGCAGCCCTAATAGCGGGGCCCGCACAGATACGCAGTATTTT. It encodes CASSPNSGARTDTQYF. Drawing the rest from reference TRBV2 and TRBJ2-3, the complete variable domain is EPEVTQTPSHQVTQMGQEVILRCVPISNHLYFYWYRQILGQKVEFLVSFYNNEISEKSEIFDDQFSVERPDGSNFTLKIRSTKLEDSAMYFCASSPNSGARTDTQYFGPGTRLTVL.

The rearrangement links TRBV4-3 to TRBJ1-1; D might be TRBD1 (6 bases). The V gene lost 0 bases and the J gene lost 5 bases, with 13 bases spanning the gap. There are 15 residues in the CDR3. CDR1 LGHNA and CDR2 YSLEER come from the germline V gene. The CDR3 coding sequence is TGCGCCAGCAGCCAAGACCCAGGGACAAGGACTGAAGCTTTCTTT. Translated: CASSQDPGTRTEAFF.

The chain couples TRBV10-2 to TRBJ1-4, with D unresolved. The germline V gene encodes CDR1 WSHSY and CDR2 SAAADI. Between the trimmed V and J ends, which lost 6 bases and 5 bases, there was a span of 19 bases. CDR3 size: 16 residues. CDR3 loop: CASSREGGGYNEKLFF. The CDR3 coding sequence is TGCGCCAGCAGCCGAGAGGGTGGAGGCTACAATGAAAAACTGTTTTTT.

As concerns this clone: The sample has other DNA sequences that encode this CDR3 too. This rearrangement joins TRBV5-4 to TRBJ2-1, with D unclear. Germline V gene sequence: CDR1 SGHNT, CDR2 YYREEE (reference sequence). Trimming took 0 bases from V and 0 from J, leaving 7 bases between them. This CDR3 contains 15 residues. In DNA form, the CDR3 reads TGTGCCAGCAGCTTGGGAGGTAGCTCCTACAATGAGCAGTTCTTC. It yields the protein CASSLGGSSYNEQFF. Drawing the rest from reference TRBV5-4 and TRBJ2-1, the complete variable domain is ETGVTQSPTHLIKTRGQQVTLRCSSQSGHNTVSWYQQALGQGPQFIFQYYREEENGRGNFPPRFSGLQFPNYSSELNVNALELDDSALYLCASSLGGSSYNEQFFGPGTRLTVL.